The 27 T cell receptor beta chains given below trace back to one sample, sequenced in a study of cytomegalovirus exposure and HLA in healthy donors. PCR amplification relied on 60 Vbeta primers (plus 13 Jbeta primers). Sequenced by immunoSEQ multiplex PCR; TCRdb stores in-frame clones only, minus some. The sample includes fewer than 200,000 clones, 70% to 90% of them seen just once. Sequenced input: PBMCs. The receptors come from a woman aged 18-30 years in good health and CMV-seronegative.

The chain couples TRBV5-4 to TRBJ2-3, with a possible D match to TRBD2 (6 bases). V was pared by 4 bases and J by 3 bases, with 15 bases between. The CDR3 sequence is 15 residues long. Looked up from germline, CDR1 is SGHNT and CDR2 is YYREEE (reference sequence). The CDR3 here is CASSARRGGTDTQYF. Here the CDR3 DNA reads TGTGCCAGCAGCGCCCGGCGGGGCGGGACAGATACGCAGTATTTT.

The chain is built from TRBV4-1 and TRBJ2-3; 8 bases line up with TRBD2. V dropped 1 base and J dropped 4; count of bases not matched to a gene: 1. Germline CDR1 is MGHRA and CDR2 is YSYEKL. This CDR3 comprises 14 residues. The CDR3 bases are TGCGCCAGCAGCCAAGGGCGGGGGGCAGATACGCAGTATTTT. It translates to CASSQGRGADTQYF.

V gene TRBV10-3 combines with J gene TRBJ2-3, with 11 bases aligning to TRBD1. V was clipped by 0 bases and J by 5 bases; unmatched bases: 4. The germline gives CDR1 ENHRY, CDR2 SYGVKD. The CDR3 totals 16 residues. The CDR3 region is CAISESGTGGGDTQYF. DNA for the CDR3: TGTGCCATCAGTGAGTCGGGGACAGGGGGTGGAGATACGCAGTATTTT.

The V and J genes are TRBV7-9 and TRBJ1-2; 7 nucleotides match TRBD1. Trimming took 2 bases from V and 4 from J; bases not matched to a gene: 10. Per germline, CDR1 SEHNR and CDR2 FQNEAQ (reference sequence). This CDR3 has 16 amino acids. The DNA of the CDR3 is TGTGCCAGCAGCTTATCCTGGGACAGATTAACCTATGGCTACACCTTC. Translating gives CASSLSWDRLTYGYTF.

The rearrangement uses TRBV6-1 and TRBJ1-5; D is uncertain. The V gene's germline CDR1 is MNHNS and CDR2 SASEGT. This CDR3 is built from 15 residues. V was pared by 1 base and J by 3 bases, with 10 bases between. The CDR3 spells CASSEGSVHNQPQHF. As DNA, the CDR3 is TGTGCCAGCAGTGAAGGTTCGGTCCACAATCAGCCCCAGCATTTT.

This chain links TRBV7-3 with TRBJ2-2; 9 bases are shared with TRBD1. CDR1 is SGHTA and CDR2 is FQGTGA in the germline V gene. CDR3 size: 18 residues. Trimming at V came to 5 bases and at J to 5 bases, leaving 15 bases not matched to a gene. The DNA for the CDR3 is TGTGCCAGCAGCCCGGGGACAGGGCTATACGCATCAACCGGGGAGCTGTTTTTT. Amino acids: CASSPGTGLYASTGELFF.

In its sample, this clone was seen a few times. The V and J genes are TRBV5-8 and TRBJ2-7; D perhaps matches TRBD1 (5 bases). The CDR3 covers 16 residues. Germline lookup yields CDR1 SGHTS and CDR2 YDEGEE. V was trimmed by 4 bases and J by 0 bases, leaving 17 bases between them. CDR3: CASSRTSGVSSYEQYF. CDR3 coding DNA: TGTGCCAGCAGCCGGACATCAGGCGTCAGCTCCTACGAGCAGTACTTC.

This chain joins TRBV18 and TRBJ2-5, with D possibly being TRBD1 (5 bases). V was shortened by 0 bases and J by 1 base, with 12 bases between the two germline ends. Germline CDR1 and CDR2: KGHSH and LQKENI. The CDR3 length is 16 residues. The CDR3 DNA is TGTGCCAGCTCACCACCAGGGGTATCCCGCCAAGAGACCCAGTACTTC. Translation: CASSPPGVSRQETQYF.

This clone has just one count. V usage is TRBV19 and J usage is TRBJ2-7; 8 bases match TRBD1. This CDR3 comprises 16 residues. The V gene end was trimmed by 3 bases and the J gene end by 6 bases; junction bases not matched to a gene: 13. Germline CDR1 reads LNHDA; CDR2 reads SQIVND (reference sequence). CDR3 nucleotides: TGTGCCAGTAGTATCGGTTCAGGGGGCGCGGGTCGCGAGCAGTACTTC. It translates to CASSIGSGGAGREQYF.

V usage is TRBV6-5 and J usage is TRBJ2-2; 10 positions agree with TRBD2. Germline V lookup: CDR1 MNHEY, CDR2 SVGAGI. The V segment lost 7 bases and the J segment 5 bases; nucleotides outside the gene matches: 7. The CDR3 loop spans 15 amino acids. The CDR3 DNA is TGTGCCAGCACACAAGCGGGAGGGCCAACCGGGGAGCTGTTTTTT. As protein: CASTQAGGPTGELFF.

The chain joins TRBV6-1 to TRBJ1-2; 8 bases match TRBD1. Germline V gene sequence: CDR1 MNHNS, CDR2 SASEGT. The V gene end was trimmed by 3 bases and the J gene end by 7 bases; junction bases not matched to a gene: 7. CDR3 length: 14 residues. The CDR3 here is CASSEGDRWAGYTF. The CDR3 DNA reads TGTGCCAGCAGTGAGGGGGACAGGTGGGCTGGCTACACCTTC.

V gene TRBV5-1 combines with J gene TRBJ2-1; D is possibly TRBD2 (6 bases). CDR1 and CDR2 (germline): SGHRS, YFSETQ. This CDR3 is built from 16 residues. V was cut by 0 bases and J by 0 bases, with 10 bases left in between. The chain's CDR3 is CASSLGRGSSYNEQFF. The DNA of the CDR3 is TGCGCCAGCAGCTTGGGGCGGGGTAGCTCCTACAATGAGCAGTTCTTC.

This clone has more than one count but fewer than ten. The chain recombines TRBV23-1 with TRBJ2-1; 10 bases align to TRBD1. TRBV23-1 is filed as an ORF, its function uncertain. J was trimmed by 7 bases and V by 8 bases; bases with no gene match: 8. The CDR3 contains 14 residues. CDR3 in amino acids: CASRRDRGLNEQFF. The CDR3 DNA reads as TGCGCCAGCCGCCGGGACAGGGGACTAAATGAGCAGTTCTTC.

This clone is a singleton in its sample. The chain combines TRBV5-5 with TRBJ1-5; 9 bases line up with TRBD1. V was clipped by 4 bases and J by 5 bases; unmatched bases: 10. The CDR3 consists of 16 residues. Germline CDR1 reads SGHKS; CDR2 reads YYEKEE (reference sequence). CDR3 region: CASSTLQGAGDQPQHF. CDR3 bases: TGTGCCAGCAGCACTCTACAGGGGGCAGGGGATCAGCCCCAGCATTTT.

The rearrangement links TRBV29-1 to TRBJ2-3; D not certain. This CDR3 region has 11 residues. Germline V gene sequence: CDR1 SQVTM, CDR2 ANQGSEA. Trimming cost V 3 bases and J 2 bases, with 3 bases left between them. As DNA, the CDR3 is TGCAGCGTTGAGGCCACAGATACGCAGTATTTT. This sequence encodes CSVEATDTQYF.

The CDR3 protein is CASSRLAGPYQETQYF. CDR3 nucleotides: TGTGCCAGCAGCAGACTAGCGGGCCCGTACCAAGAGACCCAGTACTTC. This chain uses TRBV7-9 with TRBJ2-5; 10 bases line up with TRBD2. After removal of 5 bases from V and 0 bases from J, the junction contained 6 bases not matched to a gene. The CDR3 runs 16 residues. Germline V gene sequence: CDR1 SEHNR, CDR2 FQNEAQ (reference sequence).

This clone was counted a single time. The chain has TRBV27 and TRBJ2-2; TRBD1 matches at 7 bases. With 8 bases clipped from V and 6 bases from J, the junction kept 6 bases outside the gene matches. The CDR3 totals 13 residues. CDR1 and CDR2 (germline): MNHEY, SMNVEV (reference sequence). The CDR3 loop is CASLETGAGELFF. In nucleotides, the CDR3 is TGTGCCAGCCTGGAAACAGGGGCCGGGGAGCTGTTTTTT.

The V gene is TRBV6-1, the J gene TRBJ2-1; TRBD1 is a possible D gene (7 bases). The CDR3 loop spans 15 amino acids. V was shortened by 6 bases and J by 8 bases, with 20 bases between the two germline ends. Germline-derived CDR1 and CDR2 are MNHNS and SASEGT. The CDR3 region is CASSTGDREVDEQFF. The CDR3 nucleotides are TGTGCCAGCAGCACCGGCGACAGGGAGGTCGATGAGCAGTTCTTC.

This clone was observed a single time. The CDR3 DNA sequence: TGTGCCAGCAGTTACCGACAGGGGCGGTGGGGCGAGCAGTACTTC. This codes for CASSYRQGRWGEQYF. V is TRBV28 and J is TRBJ2-7; 8 bases map to TRBD1. The CDR3 contains 15 residues. V shed 4 bases and J 6 bases; nucleotides not matched to a gene: 11. Germline CDR1 MDHEN, CDR2 SYDVKM.

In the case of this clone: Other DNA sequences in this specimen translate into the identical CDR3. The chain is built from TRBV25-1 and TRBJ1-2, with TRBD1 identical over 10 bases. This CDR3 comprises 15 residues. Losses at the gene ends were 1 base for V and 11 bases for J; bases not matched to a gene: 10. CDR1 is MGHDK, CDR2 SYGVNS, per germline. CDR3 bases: TGTGCCAGCAGTGAATGGGACAGGGGAAGAAGTGGTTACACCTTC. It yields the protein CASSEWDRGRSGYTF.

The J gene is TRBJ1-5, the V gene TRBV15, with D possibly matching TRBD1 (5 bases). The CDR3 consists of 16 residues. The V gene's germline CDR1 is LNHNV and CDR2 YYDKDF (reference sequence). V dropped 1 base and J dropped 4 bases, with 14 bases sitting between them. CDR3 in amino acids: CATSRAWGVGNQPQHF. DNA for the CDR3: TGTGCCACCAGCAGAGCTTGGGGGGTAGGGAATCAGCCCCAGCATTTT.

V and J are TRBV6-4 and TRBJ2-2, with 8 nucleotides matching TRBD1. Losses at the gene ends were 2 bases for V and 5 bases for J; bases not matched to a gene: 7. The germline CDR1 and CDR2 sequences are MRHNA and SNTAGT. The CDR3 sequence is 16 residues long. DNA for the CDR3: TGTGCCAGCAGTGACGGACAGGGTCGGGGGACCGGGGAGCTGTTTTTT. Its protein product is CASSDGQGRGTGELFF.

CDR3 sequence (DNA): TGTGCCAGCAGCGACCGCAGATCCACAGATACGCAGTATTTT. Translation: CASSDRRSTDTQYF. The rearrangement joins TRBV9 to TRBJ2-3, with D unclear. V was cut by 3 bases and J by 2 bases, with 10 bases left in between. This CDR3 region has 14 residues. Germline V gene lookup returns CDR1 SGDLS and CDR2 YYNGEE.

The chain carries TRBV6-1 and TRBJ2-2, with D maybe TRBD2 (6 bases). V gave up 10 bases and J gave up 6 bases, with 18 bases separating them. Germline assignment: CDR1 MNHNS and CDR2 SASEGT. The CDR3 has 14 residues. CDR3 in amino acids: CATLTRAFAGELFF. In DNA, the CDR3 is TGTGCCACCCTGACTAGAGCTTTCGCCGGGGAGCTGTTTTTT.

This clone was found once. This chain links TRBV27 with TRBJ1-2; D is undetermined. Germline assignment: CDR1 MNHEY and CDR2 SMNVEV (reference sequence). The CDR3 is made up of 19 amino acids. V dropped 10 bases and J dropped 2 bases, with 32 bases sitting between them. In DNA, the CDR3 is TGTGCCACCGCTGATCGGTTTTCTCAAAACTCCATCCCCAACTATGGCTACACCTTC. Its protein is CATADRFSQNSIPNYGYTF.

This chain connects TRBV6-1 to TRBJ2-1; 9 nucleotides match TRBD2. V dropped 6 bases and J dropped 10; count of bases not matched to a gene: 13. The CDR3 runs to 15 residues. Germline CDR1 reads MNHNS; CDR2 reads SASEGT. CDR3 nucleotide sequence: TGTGCCAGCAGGAACGCGGGGACTAGCCGAGTAGAGCAGTTCTTC. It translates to CASRNAGTSRVEQFF.

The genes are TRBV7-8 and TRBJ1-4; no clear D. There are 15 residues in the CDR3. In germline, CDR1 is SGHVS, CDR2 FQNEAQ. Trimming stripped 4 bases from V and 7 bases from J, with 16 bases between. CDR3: CASSSSSAKSEKLFF. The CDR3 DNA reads TGTGCCAGCAGCTCTAGTTCGGCTAAAAGTGAAAAACTGTTTTTT.